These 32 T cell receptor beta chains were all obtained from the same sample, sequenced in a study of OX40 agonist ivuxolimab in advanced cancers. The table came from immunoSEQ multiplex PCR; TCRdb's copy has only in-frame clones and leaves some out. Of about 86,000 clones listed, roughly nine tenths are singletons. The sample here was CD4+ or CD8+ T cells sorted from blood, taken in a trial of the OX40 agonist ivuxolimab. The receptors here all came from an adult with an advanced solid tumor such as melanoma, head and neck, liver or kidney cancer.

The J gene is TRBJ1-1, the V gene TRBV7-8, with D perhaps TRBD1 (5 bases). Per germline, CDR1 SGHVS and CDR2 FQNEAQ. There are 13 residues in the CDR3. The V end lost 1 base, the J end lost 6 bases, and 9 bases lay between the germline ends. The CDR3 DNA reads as TGTGCCAGCAGCTTAGACAGGTTGTCTGAAGCTTTCTTT. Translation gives CASSLDRLSEAFF.

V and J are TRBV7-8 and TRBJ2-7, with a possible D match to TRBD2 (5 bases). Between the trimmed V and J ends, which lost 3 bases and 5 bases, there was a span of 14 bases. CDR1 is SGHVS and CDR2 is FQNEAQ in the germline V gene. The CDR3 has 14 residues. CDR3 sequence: CASSFFTGYDEQYF. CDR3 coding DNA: TGTGCCAGCAGCTTTTTCACGGGGTATGACGAGCAGTACTTC.

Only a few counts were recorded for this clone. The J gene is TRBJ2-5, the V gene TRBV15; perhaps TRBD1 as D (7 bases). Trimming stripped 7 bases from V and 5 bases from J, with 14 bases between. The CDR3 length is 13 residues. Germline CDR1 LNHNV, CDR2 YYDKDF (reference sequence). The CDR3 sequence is CATTQTGRETQYF. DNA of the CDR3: TGTGCCACCACCCAGACAGGGAGGGAGACCCAGTACTTC.

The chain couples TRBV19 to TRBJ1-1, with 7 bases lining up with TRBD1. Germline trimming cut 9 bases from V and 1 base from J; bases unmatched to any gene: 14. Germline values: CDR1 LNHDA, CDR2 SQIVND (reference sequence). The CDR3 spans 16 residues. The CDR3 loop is CASQDPTGTENTEAFF. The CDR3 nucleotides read TGTGCCAGCCAAGATCCAACCGGGACAGAGAACACTGAAGCTTTCTTT. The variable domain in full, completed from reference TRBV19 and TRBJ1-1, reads DGGITQSPKYLFRKEGQNVTLSCEQNLNHDAMYWYRQDPGQGLRLIYYSQIVNDFQKGDIAEGYSVSREKKESFPLTVTSAQKNPTAFYLCASQDPTGTENTEAFFGQGTRLTVV.

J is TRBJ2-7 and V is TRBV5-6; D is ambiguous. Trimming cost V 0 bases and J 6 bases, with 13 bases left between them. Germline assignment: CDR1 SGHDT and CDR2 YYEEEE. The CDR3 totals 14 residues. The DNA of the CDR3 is TGTGCCAGCAGCTTGGTTCAATTCCTCGCCGAGCAGTACTTC. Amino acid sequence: CASSLVQFLAEQYF.

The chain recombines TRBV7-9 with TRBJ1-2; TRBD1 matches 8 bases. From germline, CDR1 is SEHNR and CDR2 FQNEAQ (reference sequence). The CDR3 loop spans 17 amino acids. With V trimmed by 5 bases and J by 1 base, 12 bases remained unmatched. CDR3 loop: CASSPGPGTGHNYGYTF. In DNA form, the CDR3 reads TGTGCCAGCAGCCCCGGCCCCGGGACAGGACATAACTATGGCTACACCTTC.

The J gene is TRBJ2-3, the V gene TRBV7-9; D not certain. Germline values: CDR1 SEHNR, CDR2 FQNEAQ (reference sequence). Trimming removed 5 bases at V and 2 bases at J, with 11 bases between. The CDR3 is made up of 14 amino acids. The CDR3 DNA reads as TGTGCCAGCAGCCCGAAGGCGGACACAGATACGCAGTATTTT. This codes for CASSPKADTDTQYF.

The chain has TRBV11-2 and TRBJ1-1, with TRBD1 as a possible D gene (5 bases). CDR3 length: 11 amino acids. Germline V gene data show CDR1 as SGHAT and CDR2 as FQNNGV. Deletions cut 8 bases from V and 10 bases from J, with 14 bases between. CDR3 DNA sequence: TGTGCCAGCGGAACTGGGGACGGAGCTTTCTTT. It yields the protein CASGTGDGAFF.

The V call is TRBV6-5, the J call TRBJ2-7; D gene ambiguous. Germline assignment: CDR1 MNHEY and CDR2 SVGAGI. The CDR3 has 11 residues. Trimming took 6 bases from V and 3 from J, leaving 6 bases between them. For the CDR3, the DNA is TGTGCCAGCAGGGGATACTACGAGCAGTACTTC. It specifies CASRGYYEQYF.

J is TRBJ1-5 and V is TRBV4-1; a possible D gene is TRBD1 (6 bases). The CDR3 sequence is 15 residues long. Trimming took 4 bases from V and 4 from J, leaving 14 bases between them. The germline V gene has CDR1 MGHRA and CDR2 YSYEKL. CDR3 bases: TGCGCCAGCAGCCCGGGTACTCAGGGGAATCAGCCCCAGCATTTT. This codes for CASSPGTQGNQPQHF.

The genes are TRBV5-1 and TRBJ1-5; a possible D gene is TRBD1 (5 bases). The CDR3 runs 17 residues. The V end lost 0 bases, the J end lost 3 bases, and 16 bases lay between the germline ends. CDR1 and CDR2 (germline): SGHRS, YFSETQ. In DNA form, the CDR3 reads TGCGCCAGCAGCTTGGAACCCAGGGCTATAGACAATCAGCCCCAGCATTTT. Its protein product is CASSLEPRAIDNQPQHF.

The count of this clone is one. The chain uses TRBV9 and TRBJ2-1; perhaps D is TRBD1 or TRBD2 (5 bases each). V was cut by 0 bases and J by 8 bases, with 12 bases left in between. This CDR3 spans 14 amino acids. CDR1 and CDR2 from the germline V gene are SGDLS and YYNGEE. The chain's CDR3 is CASSVVGPGDEQFF. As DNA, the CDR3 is TGTGCCAGCAGCGTAGTGGGACCTGGGGATGAGCAGTTCTTC. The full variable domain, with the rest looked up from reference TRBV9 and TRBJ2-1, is DSGVTQTPKHLITATGQRVTLRCSPRSGDLSVYWYQQSLDQGLQFLIQYYNGEERAKGNILERFSAQQFPDLHSELNLSSLELGDSALYFCASSVVGPGDEQFFGPGTRLTVL.

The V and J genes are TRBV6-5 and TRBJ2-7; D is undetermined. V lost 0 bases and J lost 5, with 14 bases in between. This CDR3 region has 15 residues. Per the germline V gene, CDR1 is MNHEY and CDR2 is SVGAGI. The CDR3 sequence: CASSYSLTGPDEQYF. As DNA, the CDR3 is TGTGCCAGCAGTTACTCGCTAACGGGCCCCGACGAGCAGTACTTC.

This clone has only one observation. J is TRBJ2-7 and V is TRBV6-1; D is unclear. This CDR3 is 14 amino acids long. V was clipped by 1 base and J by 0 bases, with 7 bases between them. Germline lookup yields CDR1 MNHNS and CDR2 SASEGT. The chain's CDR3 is CASSEEGISYEQYF. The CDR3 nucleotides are TGTGCCAGCAGTGAAGAGGGTATCTCCTACGAGCAGTACTTC.

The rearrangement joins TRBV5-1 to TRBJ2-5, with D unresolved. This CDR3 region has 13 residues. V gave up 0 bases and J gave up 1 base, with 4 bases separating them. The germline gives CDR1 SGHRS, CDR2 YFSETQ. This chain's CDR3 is CASSLDSQETQYF. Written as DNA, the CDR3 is TGCGCCAGCAGCTTGGACAGCCAAGAGACCCAGTACTTC. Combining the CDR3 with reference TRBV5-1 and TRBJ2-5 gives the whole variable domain KAGVTQTPRYLIKTRGQQVTLSCSPISGHRSVSWYQQTPGQGLQFLFEYFSETQRNKGNFPGRFSGRQFSNSRSEMNVSTLELGDSALYLCASSLDSQETQYFGPGTRLLVL.

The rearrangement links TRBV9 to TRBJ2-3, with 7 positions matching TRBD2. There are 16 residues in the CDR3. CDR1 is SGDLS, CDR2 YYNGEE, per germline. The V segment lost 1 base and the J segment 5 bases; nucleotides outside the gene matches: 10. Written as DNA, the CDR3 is TGTGCCAGCAGCGTAAAGGGACTCGCGGGAGTAGATACGCAGTATTTT. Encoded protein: CASSVKGLAGVDTQYF.

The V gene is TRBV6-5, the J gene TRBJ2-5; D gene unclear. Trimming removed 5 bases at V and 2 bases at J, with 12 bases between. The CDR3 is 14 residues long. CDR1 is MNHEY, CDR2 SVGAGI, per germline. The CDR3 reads CASSPGVVQETQYF. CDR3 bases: TGTGCCAGCAGTCCTGGGGTCGTACAAGAGACCCAGTACTTC.

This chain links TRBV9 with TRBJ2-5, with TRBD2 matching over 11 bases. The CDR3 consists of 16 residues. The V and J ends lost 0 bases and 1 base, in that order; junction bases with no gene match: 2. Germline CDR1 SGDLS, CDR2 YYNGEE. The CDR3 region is CASSVGTSGPQETQYF. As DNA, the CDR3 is TGTGCCAGCAGCGTAGGGACTAGCGGGCCCCAAGAGACCCAGTACTTC.

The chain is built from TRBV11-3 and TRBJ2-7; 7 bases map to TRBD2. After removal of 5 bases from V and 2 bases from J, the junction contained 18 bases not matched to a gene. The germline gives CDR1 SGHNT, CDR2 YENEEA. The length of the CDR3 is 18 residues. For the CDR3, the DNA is TGTGCCAGCAGCCTACCCGGGGACTACAGAGGAAATACCTACGAGCAGTACTTC. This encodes CASSLPGDYRGNTYEQYF.

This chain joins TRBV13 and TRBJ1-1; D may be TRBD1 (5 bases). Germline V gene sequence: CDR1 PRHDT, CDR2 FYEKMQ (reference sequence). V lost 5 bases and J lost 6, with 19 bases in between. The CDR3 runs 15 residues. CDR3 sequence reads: CASSPHGDLEPEAFF. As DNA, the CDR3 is TGTGCCAGCAGCCCCCACGGGGACCTAGAACCTGAAGCTTTCTTT.

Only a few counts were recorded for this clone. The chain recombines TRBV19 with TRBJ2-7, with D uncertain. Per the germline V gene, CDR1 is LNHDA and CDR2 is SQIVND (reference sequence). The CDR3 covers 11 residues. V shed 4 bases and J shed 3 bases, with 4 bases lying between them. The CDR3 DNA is TGTGCCAGTAGTACGAACTACGAGCAGTACTTC. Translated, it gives CASSTNYEQYF.

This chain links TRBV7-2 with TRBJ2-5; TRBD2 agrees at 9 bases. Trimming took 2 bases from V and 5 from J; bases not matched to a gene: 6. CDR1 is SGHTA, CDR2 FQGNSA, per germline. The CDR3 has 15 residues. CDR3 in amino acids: CASSLIVAGGETQYF. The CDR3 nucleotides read TGTGCCAGCAGCTTAATCGTGGCGGGAGGGGAGACCCAGTACTTC.

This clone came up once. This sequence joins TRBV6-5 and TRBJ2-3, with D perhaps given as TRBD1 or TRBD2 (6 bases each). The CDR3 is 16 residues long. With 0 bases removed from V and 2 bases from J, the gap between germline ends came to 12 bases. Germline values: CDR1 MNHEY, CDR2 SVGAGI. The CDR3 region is CASSYSGGTNTDTQYF. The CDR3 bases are TGTGCCAGCAGTTACTCTGGCGGGACAAACACAGATACGCAGTATTTT.

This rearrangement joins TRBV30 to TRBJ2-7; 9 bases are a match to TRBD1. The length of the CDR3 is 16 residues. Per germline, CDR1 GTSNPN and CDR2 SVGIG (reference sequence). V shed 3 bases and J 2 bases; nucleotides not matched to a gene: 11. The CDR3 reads CAWRGGTGRATYEQYF. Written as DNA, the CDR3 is TGTGCCTGGAGGGGAGGGACAGGGAGAGCTACCTACGAGCAGTACTTC.

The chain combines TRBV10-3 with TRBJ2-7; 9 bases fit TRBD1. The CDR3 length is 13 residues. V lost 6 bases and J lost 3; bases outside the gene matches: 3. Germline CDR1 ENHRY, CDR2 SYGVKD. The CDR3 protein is CAIRGQGLYEQYF. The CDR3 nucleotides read TGTGCCATCAGGGGACAGGGACTCTACGAGCAGTACTTC.

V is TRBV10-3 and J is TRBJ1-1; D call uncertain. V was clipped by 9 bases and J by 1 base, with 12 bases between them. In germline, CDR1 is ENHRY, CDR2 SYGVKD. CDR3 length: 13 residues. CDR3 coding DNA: TGTGCCATATGTGGGGTGGAGAACACTGAAGCTTTCTTT. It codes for CAICGVENTEAFF.

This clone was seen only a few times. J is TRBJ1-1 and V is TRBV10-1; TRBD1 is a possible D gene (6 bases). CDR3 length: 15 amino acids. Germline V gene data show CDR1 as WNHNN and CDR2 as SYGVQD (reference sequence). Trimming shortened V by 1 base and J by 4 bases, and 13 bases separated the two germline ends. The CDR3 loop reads CASSELAGAGTEAFF. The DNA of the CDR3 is TGCGCCAGCAGTGAGTTGGCAGGGGCCGGCACTGAAGCTTTCTTT.

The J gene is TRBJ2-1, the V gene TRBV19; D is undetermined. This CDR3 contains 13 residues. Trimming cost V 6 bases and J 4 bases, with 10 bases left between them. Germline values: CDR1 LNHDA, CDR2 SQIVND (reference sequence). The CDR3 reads CASSFRAYNEQFF. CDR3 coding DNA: TGTGCCAGTAGCTTCCGAGCATACAATGAGCAGTTCTTC.

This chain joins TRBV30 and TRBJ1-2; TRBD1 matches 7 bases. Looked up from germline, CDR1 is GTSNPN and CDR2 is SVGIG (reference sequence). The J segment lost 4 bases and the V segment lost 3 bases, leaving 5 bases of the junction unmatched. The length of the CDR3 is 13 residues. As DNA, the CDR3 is TGTGCCTGGAGACCGGGACAGCTCTATGGCTACACCTTC. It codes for CAWRPGQLYGYTF.

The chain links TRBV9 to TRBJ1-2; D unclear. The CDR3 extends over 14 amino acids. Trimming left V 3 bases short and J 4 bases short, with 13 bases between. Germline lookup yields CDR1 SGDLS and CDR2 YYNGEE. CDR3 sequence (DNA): TGTGCCAGCAGCGCCAGGCTGGGATTCTATGGCTACACCTTC. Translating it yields CASSARLGFYGYTF.

The CDR3 DNA reads as TGTGCCAGCAGCAAAGGAAAACAAGAGACCCAGTACTTC. Residues: CASSKGKQETQYF. The chain has TRBV21-1 and TRBJ2-5. TRBV21-1 is a documented pseudogene. There are 13 residues in the CDR3.

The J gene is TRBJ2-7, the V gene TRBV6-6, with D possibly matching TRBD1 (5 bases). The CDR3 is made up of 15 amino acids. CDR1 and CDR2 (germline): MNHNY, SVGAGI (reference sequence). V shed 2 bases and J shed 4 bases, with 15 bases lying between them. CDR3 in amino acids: CASSYLGTGPYEQYF. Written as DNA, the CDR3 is TGTGCCAGCAGTTACCTGGGTACAGGCCCATACGAGCAGTACTTC.